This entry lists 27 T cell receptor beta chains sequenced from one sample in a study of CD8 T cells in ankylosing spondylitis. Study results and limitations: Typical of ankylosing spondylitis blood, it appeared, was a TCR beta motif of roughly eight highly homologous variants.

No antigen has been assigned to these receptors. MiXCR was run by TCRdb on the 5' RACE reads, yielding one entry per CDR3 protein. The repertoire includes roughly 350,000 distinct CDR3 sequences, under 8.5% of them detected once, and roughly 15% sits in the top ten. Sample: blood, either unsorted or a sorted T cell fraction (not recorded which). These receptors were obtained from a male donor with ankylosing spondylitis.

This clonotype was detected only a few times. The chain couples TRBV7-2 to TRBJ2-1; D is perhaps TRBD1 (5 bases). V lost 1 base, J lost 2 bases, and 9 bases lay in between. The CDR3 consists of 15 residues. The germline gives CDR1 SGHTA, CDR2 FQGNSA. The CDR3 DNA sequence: TGTGCCAGCAGCTTAGACAGGCAACCCTACAATGAGCAGTTCTTC. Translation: CASSLDRQPYNEQFF.

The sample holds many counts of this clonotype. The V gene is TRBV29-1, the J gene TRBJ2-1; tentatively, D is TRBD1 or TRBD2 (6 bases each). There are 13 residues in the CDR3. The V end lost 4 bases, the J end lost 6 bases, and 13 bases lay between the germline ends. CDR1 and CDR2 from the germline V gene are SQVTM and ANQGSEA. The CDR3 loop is CSVVRGVSNEQFF. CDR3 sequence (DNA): TGCAGCGTTGTTAGGGGGGTGAGCAATGAGCAGTTCTTC.

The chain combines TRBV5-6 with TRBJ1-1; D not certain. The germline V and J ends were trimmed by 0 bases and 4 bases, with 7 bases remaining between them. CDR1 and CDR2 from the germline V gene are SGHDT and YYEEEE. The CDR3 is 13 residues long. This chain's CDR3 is CASSLGVITEAFF. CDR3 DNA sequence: TGTGCCAGCAGCTTGGGGGTGATCACTGAAGCTTTCTTT.

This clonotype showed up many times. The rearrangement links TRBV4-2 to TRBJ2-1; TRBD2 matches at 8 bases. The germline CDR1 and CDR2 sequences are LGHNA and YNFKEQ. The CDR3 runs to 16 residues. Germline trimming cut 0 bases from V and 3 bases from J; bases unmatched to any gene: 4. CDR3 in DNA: TGTGCCAGCAGCCAAGATCGGCGGGGGGACTACAATGAGCAGTTCTTC. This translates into CASSQDRRGDYNEQFF.

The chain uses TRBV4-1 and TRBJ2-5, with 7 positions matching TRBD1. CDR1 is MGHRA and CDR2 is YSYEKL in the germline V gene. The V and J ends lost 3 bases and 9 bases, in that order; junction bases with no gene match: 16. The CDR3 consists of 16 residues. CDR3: CASSQTDRPILGAQYF. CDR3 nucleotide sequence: TGCGCCAGCAGCCAGACGGACAGGCCGATCCTGGGGGCCCAGTACTTC.

The CDR3 loop is CASSFGTGGGWGNEQFF. The CDR3 nucleotides are TGTGCCAGCAGTTTTGGTACAGGGGGCGGTTGGGGCAATGAGCAGTTCTTC. The rearrangement links TRBV28 to TRBJ2-1; 9 bases match TRBD1. The CDR3 has 17 residues. J lost 6 bases, V lost 3 bases, and 12 bases had no gene match. The germline V gene encodes CDR1 MDHEN and CDR2 SYDVKM.

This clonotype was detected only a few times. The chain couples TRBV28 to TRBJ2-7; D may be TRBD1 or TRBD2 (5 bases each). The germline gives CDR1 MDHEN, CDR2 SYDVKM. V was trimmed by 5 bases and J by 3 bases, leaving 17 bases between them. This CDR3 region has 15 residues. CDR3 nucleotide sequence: TGTGCCAGCAGTCCCCTCGGGGCGAAGTACTACGAGCAGTACTTC. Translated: CASSPLGAKYYEQYF.

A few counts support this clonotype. CDR3 sequence: CASSLEVLGVTQYF. The CDR3 DNA reads TGCGCCAGCAGCTTGGAGGTTTTAGGGGTTACGCAGTATTTT. The rearrangement uses TRBV5-1 and TRBJ2-3, with TRBD1 as a possible D gene (5 bases). The V and J ends lost 0 bases and 8 bases respectively, with 13 bases between them. CDR1 SGHRS and CDR2 YFSETQ come from the germline V gene. The CDR3 is made up of 14 amino acids.

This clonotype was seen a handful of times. Here the CDR3 DNA reads TGCGCCAGCAGCGCCCGGGACAGGGGGCTATACAGCACCGGGGAGCTGTTTTTT. Residues: CASSARDRGLYSTGELFF. The rearrangement uses TRBV5-1 and TRBJ2-2; 12 bases are shared with TRBD1. The V gene's germline CDR1 is SGHRS and CDR2 YFSETQ. The V segment lost 4 bases and the J segment 4 bases; nucleotides outside the gene matches: 11. The CDR3 extends over 18 amino acids.

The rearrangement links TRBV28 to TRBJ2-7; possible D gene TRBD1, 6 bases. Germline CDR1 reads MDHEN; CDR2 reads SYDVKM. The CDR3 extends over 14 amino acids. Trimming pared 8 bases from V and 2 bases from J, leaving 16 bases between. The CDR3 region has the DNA TGTGCCAGCCACCAGGGGCGGAGGACCTACGAGCAGTACTTC. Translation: CASHQGRRTYEQYF.

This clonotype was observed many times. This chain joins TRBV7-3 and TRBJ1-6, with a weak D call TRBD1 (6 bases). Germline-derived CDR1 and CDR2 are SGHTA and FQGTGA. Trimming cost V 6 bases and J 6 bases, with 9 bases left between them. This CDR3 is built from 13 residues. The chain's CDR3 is CASRQQGNSPLHF. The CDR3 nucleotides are TGTGCCAGCAGGCAACAGGGTAATTCACCCCTCCACTTT.

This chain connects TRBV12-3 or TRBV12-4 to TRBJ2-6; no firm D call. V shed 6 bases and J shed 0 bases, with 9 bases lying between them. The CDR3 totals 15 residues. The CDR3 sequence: CASRSQNSGANVLTF. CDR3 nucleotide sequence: TGTGCCAGCAGGAGCCAGAACTCTGGGGCCAACGTCCTGACTTTC.

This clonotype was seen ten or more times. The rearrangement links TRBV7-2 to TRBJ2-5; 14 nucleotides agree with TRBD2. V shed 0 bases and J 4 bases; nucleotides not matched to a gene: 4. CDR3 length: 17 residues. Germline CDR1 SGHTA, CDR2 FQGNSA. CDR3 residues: CASSLAGLAGEGETQYF. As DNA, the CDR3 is TGTGCCAGCAGCTTAGCGGGACTAGCGGGAGAGGGAGAGACCCAGTACTTC.

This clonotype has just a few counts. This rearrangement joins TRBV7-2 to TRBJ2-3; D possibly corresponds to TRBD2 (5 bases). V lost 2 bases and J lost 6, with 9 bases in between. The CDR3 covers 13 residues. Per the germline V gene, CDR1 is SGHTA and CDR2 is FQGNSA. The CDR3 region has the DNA TGTGCCAGCAGCTTATCAAGAGGGGATACGCAGTATTTT. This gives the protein CASSLSRGDTQYF.

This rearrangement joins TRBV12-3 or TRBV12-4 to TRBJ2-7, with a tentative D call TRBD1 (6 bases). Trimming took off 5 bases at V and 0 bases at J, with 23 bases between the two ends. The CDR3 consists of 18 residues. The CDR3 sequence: CASSIGETDSGSSYEQYF. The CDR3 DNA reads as TGTGCCAGCAGTATTGGGGAAACGGACAGCGGTAGCTCCTACGAGCAGTACTTC.

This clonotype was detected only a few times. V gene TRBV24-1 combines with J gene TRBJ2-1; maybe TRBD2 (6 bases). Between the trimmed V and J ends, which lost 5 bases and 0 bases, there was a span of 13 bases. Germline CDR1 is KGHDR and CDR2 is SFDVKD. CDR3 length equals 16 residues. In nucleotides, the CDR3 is TGTGCCACCAGTGGCTCGGAGGGCCCCTCCTACAATGAGCAGTTCTTC. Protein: CATSGSEGPSYNEQFF.

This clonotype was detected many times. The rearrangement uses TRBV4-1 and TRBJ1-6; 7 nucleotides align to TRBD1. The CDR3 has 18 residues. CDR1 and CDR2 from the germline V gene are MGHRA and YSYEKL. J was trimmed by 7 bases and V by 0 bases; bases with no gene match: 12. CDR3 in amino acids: CASSQDLGGGADNSPLHF. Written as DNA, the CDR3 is TGCGCCAGCAGCCAAGATCTTGGAGGGGGCGCGGACAATTCACCCCTCCACTTT.

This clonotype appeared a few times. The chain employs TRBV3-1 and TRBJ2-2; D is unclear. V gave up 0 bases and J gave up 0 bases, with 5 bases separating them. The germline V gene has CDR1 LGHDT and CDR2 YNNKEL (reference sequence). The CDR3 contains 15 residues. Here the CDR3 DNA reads TGTGCCAGCAGCCAAGACTCCACGAACACCGGGGAGCTGTTTTTT. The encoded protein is CASSQDSTNTGELFF.

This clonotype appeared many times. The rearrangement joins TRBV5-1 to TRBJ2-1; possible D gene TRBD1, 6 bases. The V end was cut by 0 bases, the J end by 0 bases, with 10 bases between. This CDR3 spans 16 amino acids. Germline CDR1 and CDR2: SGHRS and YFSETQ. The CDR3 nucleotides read TGCGCCAGCAGCTTGGTGGGGGCGAGCTCCTACAATGAGCAGTTCTTC. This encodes CASSLVGASSYNEQFF.

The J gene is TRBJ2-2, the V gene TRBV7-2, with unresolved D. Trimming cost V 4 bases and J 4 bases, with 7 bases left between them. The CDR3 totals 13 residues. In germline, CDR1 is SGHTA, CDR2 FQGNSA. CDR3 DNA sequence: TGTGCCAGCAGCTCACGTTTCACCGGGGAGCTGTTTTTT. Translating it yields CASSSRFTGELFF.

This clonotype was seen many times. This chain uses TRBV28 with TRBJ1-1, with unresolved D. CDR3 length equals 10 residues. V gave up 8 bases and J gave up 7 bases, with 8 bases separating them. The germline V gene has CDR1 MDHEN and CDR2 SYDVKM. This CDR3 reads CASVRSEAFF. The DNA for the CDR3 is TGTGCCAGCGTCCGGAGTGAAGCTTTCTTT.

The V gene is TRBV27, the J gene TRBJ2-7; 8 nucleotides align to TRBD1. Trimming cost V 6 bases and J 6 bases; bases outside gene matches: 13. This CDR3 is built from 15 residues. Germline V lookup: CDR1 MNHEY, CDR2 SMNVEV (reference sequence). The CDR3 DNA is TGTGCCAGCAGCTCCTCCCCGGGACAGGCCCGCGAGCAGTACTTC. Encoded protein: CASSSSPGQAREQYF.

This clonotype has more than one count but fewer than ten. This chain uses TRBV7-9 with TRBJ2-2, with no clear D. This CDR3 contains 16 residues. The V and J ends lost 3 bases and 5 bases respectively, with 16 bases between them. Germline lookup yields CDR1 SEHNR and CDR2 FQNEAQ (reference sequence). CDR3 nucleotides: TGTGCCAGCAGCTTCCGCGGTCCTTCGAGGACCGGGGAGCTGTTTTTT. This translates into CASSFRGPSRTGELFF.

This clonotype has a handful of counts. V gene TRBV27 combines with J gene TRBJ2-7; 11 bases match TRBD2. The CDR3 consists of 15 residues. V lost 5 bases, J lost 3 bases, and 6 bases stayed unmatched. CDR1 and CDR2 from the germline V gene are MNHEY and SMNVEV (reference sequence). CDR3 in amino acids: CASSTGTSGYYEQYF. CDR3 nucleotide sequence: TGTGCCAGCAGTACCGGGACTAGCGGTTACTACGAGCAGTACTTC.

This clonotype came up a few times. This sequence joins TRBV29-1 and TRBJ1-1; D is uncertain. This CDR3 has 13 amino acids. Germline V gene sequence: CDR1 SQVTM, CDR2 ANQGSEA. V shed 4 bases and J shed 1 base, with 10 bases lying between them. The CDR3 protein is CSVVEGGNTEAFF. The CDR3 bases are TGCAGCGTTGTGGAGGGCGGGAACACTGAAGCTTTCTTT.

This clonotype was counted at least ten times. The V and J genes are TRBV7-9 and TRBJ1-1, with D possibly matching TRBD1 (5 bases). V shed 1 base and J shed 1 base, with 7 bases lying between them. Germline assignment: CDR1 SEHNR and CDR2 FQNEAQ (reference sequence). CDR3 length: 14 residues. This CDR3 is CASSLGQKNTEAFF. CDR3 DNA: TGTGCCAGCAGCTTAGGACAGAAGAACACTGAAGCTTTCTTT.

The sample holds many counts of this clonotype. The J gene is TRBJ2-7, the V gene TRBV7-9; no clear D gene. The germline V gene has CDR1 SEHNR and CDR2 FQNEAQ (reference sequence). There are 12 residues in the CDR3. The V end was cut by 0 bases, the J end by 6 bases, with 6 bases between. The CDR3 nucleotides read TGTGCCAGCAGCTTAGCTAGCTCCGAGCAGTACTTC. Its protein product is CASSLASSEQYF. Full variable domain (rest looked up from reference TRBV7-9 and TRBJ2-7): DTGVSQNPRHKITKRGQNVTFRCDPISEHNRLYWYRQTLGQGPEFLTYFQNEAQLEKSRLLSDRFSAERPKGSFSTLEIQRTEQGDSAMYLCASSLASSEQYFGPGTRLTVT.